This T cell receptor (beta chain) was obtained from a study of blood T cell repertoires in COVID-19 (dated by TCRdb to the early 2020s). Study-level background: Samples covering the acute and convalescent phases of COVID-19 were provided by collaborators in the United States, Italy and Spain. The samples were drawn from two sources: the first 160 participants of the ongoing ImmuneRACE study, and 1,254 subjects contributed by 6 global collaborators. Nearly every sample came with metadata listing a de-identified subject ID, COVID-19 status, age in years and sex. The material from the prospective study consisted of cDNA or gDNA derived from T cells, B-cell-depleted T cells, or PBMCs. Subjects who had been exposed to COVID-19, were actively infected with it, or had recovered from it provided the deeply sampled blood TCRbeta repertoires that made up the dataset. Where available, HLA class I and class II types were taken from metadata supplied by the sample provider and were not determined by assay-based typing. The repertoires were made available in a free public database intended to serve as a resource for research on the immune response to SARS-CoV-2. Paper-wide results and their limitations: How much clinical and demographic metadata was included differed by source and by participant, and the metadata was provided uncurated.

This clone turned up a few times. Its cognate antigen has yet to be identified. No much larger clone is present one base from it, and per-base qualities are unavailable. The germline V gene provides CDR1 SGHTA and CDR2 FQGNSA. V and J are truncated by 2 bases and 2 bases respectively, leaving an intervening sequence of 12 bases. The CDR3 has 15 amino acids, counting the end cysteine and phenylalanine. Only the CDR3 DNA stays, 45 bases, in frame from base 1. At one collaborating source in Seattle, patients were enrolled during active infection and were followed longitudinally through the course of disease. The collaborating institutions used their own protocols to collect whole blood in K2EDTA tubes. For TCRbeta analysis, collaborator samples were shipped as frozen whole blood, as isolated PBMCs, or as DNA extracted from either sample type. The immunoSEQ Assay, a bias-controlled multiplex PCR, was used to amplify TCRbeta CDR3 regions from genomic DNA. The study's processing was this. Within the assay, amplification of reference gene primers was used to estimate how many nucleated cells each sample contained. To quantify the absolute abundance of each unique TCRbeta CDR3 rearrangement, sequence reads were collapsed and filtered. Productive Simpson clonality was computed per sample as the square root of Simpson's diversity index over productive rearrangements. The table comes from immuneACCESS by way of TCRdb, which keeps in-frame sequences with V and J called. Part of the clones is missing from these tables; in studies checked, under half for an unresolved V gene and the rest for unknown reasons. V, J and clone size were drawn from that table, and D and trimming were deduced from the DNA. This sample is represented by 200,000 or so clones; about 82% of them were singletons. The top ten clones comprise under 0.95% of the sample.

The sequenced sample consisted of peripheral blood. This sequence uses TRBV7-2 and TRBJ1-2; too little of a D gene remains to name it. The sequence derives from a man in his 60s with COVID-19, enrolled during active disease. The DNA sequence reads TGTGCCAGCAGCTTAAGCGGCCAGGAAAACTATGGCTACACCTTC. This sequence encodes CASSLSGQENYGYTF.